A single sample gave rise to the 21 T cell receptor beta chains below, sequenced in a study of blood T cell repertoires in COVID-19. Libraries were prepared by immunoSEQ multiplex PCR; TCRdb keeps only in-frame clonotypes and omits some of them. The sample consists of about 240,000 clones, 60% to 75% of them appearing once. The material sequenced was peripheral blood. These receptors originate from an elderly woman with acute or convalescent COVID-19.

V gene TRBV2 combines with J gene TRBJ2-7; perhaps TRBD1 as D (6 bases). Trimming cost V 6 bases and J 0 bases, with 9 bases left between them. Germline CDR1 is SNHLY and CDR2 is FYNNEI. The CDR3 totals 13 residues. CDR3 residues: CASRGQSSYEQYF. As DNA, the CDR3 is TGTGCCAGCAGAGGACAGAGCTCCTACGAGCAGTACTTC.

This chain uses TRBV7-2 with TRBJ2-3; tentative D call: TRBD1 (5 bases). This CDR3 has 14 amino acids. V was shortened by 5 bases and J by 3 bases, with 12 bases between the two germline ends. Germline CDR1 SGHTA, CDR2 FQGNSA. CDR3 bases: TGTGCCAGCAGCCCCTACAGGTTAACAGATACGCAGTATTTT. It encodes CASSPYRLTDTQYF.

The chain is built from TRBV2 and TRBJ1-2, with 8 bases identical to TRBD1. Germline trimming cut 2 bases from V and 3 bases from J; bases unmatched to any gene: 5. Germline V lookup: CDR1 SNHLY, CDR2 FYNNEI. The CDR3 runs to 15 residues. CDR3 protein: CASSEIPGGYYGYTF. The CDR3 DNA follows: TGTGCCAGCAGTGAAATCCCAGGGGGCTACTATGGCTACACCTTC.

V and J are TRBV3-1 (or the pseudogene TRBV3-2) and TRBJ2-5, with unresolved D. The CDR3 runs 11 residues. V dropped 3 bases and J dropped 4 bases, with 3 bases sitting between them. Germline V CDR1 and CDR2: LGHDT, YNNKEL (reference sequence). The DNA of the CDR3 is TGTGCCAGCAGCCACTCAGAGACCCAGTACTTC. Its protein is CASSHSETQYF.

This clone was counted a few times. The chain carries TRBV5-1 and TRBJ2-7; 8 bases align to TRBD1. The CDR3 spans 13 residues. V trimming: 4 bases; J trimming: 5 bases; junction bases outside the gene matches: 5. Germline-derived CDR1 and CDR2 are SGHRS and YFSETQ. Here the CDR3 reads CASSVTGDHEQYF. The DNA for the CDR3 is TGCGCCAGCAGCGTGACAGGGGACCACGAGCAGTACTTC.

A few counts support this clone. In DNA, the CDR3 is TGCAGCGTGGGACCGACGGGAGATGGCTACACCTTC. It translates to CSVGPTGDGYTF. This rearrangement joins TRBV29-1 to TRBJ1-2, with D tentatively TRBD1 (5 bases). Germline assignment: CDR1 SQVTM and CDR2 ANQGSEA. CDR3 length: 12 amino acids. Trimming took off 6 bases at V and 6 bases at J, with 14 bases between the two ends.

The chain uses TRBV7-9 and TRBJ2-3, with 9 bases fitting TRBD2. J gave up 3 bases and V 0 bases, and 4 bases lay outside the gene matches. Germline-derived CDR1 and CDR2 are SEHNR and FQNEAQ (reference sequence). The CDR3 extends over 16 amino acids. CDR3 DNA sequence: TGTGCCAGCAGCTTAGCGAGCGGGAGGCCGACAGATACGCAGTATTTT. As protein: CASSLASGRPTDTQYF.

The CDR3 DNA reads TGTGCCAGCAGAGCCAGCGGGGGGGCCACAGATACGCAGTATTTT. Amino acid sequence: CASRASGGATDTQYF. The chain couples TRBV6-6 to TRBJ2-3; the match to TRBD2 covers 10 bases. The CDR3 loop spans 15 amino acids. V shed 6 bases and J 2 bases; nucleotides not matched to a gene: 5. The germline gives CDR1 MNHNY, CDR2 SVGAGI (reference sequence).

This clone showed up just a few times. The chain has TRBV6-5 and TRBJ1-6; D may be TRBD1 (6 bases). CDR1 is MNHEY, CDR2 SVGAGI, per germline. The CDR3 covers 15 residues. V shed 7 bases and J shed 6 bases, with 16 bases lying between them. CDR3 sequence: CASTPGEGGNSPLHF. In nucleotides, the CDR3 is TGTGCCAGCACACCAGGGGAAGGAGGTAATTCACCCCTCCACTTT.

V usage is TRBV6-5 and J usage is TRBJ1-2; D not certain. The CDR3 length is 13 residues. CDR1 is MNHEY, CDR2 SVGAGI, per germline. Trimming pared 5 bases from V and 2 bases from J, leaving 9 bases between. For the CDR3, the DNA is TGTGCCAGCAGTCTTACATACAACTATGGCTACACCTTC. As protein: CASSLTYNYGYTF.

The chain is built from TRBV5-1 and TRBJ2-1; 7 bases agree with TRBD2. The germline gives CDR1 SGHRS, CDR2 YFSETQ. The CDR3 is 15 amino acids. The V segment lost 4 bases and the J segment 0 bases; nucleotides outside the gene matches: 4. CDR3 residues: CASSPGGSSYNEQFF. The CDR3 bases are TGCGCCAGCAGCCCGGGGGGAAGCTCCTACAATGAGCAGTTCTTC.

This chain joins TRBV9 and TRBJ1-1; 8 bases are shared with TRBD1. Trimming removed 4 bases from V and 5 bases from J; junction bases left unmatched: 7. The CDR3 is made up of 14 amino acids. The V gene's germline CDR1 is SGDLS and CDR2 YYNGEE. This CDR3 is CASSPGQGRTEAFF. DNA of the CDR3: TGTGCCAGCAGCCCTGGACAGGGAAGGACTGAAGCTTTCTTT. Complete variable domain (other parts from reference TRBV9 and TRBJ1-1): DSGVTQTPKHLITATGQRVTLRCSPRSGDLSVYWYQQSLDQGLQFLIQYYNGEERAKGNILERFSAQQFPDLHSELNLSSLELGDSALYFCASSPGQGRTEAFFGQGTRLTVV.

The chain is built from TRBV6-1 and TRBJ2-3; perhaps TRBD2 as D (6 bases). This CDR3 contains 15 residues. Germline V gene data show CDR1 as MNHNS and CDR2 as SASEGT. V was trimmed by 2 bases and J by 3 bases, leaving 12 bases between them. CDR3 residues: CASSELAGRTDTQYF. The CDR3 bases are TGTGCCAGCAGTGAACTGGCGGGAAGAACAGATACGCAGTATTTT.

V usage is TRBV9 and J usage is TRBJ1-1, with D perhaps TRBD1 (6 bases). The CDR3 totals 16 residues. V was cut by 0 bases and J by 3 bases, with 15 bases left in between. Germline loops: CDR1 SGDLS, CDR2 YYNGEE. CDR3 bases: TGTGCCAGCAGCGTAGGGCAAAACAGGGCGGACACTGAAGCTTTCTTT. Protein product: CASSVGQNRADTEAFF.

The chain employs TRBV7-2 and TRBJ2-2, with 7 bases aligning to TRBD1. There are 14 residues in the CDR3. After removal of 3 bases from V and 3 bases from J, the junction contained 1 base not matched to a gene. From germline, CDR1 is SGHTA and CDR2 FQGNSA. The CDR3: CASSFGTDTGELFF. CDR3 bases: TGTGCCAGCAGCTTCGGGACAGACACCGGGGAGCTGTTTTTT.

The DNA for the CDR3 is TGTGCCAGCAGCTTAGCGAGTAGGACCAGGGGGCGAAACACTGAAGCTTTCTTT. Translated, it gives CASSLASRTRGRNTEAFF. The chain couples TRBV7-2 to TRBJ1-1; TRBD1 matches 8 bases. The germline gives CDR1 SGHTA, CDR2 FQGNSA. V shed 0 bases and J 2 bases; nucleotides not matched to a gene: 11. There are 18 residues in the CDR3. The full variable domain, completed using reference TRBV7-2 and TRBJ1-1, is GAGVSQSPSNKVTEKGKDVELRCDPISGHTALYWYRQSLGQGLEFLIYFQGNSAPDKSGLPSDRFSAERTGGSVSTLTIQRTQQEDSAVYLCASSLASRTRGRNTEAFFGQGTRLTVV.

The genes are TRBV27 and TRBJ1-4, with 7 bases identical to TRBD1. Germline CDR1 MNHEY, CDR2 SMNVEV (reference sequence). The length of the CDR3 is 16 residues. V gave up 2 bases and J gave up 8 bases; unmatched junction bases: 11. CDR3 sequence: CASSLTGQNRREKLFF. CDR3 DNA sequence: TGTGCCAGCAGTTTAACGGGACAGAACCGGCGGGAAAAACTGTTTTTT. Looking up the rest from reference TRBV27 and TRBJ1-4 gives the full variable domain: EAQVTQNPRYLITVTGKKLTVTCSQNMNHEYMSWYRQDPGLGLRQIYYSMNVEVTDKGDVPEGYKVSRKEKRNFPLILESPSPNQTSLYFCASSLTGQNRREKLFFGSGTQLSVL.

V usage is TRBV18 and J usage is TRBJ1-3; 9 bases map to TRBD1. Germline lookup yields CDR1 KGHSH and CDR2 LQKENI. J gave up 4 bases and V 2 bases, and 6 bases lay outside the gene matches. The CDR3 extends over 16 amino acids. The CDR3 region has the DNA TGTGCCAGCTCACCAAGTCTCGGGACAGGGGGAAACACCATATATTTT. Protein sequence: CASSPSLGTGGNTIYF.

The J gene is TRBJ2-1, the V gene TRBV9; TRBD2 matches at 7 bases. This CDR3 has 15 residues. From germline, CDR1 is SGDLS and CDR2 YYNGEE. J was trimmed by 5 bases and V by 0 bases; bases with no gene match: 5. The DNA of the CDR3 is TGTGCCAGCAGCGTAGCCGCGGGGAGGGACAATGAGCAGTTCTTC. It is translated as CASSVAAGRDNEQFF.

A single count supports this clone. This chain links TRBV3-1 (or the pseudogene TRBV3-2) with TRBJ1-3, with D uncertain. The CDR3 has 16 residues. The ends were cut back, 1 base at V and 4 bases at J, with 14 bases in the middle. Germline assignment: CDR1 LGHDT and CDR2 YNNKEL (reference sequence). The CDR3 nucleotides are TGTGCCAGCAGCCAAGTTTGTGGGGAGCGAGGAAACACCATATATTTT. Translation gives CASSQVCGERGNTIYF.

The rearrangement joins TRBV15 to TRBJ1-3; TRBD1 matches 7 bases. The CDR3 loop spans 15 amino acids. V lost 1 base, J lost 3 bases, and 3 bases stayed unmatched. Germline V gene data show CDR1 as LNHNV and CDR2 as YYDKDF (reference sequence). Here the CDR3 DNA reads TGTGCCACCAGCAGAGTGGGACAGCTTGGAAACACCATATATTTT. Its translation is CATSRVGQLGNTIYF.